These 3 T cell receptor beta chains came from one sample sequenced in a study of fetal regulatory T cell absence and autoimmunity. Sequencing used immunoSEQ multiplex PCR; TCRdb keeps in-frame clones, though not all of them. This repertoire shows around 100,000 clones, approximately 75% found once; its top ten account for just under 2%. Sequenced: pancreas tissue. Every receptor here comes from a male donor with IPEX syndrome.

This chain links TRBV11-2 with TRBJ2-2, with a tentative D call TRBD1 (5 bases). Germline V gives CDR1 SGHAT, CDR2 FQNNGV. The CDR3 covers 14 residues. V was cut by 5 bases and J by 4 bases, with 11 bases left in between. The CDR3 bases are TGTGCCAGCAGCCGTTTTGGGGCCACCGGGGAGCTGTTTTTT. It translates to CASSRFGATGELFF.

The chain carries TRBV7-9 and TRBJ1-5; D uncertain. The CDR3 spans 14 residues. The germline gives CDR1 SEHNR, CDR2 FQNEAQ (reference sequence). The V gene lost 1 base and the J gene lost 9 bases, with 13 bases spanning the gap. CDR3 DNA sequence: TGTGCCAGCAGCTTAGAAGGTCCCCCCACGCCCCAGCATTTT. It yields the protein CASSLEGPPTPQHF.

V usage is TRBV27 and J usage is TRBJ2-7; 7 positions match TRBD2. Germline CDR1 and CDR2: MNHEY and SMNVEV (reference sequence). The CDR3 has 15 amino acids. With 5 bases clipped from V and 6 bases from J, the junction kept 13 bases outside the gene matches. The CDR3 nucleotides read TGTGCCAGCAGTCCGCTGGGGGGGTTAATGGGCGAGCAGTACTTC. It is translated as CASSPLGGLMGEQYF.